This entry lists 24 T cell receptor beta chains sequenced from one sample in a study of shared clonotypes between healthy human individuals. Repertoires were generated with immunoSEQ multiplex PCR, while TCRdb's copy carries only in-frame clones and drops some. The sample holds approximately 2.4 million clones, 95% seen once. The sample comprised naive CD4+ T cells sorted from blood. Subset given: CD45RA+ positively selected. Every receptor here comes from a man aged 18 to 30 in good health.

The chain employs TRBV18 and TRBJ2-1, with TRBD2 matching over 13 bases. Unmatched junction bases numbered 0, after V lost 2 bases and J lost 5 bases. The CDR3 has 15 amino acids. Per germline, CDR1 KGHSH and CDR2 LQKENI. CDR3 sequence reads: CASSPTSGGDNEQFF. Here the CDR3 DNA reads TGTGCCAGCTCACCAACTAGCGGGGGGGACAATGAGCAGTTCTTC.

This chain joins TRBV5-1 and TRBJ2-7, with 8 bases lining up with TRBD1. CDR1 and CDR2 (germline): SGHRS, YFSETQ. This CDR3 contains 13 residues. Trimming removed 4 bases from V and 7 bases from J; junction bases left unmatched: 7. DNA for the CDR3: TGCGCCAGCAGCGTGGACAGGGTTGGAGAGCAGTACTTC. It specifies CASSVDRVGEQYF.

The chain couples TRBV4-1 to TRBJ2-3; possibly TRBD2 for D (6 bases). With 1 base removed from V and 2 bases from J, the gap between germline ends came to 10 bases. The CDR3 runs to 15 residues. Germline lookup yields CDR1 MGHRA and CDR2 YSYEKL. CDR3 residues: CASSQGIADTDTQYF. In DNA, the CDR3 is TGCGCCAGCAGCCAAGGGATAGCGGACACAGATACGCAGTATTTT.

Concerning this clone: Other DNA variants within this sample encode the same CDR3. J is TRBJ1-3 and V is TRBV5-1, with D unclear. The CDR3 length is 14 residues. Looked up from germline, CDR1 is SGHRS and CDR2 is YFSETQ. Trimming shortened V by 4 bases and J by 0 bases, and 8 bases separated the two germline ends. CDR3 sequence (DNA): TGCGCCAGCAGCCCCCCCAGCTCTGGAAACACCATATATTTT. This gives the protein CASSPPSSGNTIYF.

This chain links TRBV5-6 with TRBJ1-1; TRBD1 might be the D (6 bases). Germline V gene lookup returns CDR1 SGHDT and CDR2 YYEEEE. The CDR3 covers 15 residues. V dropped 1 base and J dropped 0 bases, with 10 bases sitting between them. CDR3 coding DNA: TGTGCCAGCAGCTTGACGCGGGGGCTGAACACTGAAGCTTTCTTT. Translating gives CASSLTRGLNTEAFF.

The chain uses TRBV5-1 and TRBJ2-1, with D uncertain. CDR1 and CDR2 (germline): SGHRS, YFSETQ. V dropped 4 bases and J dropped 5 bases, with 13 bases sitting between them. The CDR3 is made up of 14 amino acids. CDR3 nucleotide sequence: TGCGCCAGCAGCCCCTTCCTCTTAAACAATGAGCAGTTCTTC. Amino acid sequence: CASSPFLLNNEQFF.

This clone is a singleton in its sample. This sequence joins TRBV19 and TRBJ2-7; either TRBD1 or TRBD2 may fit D (6 bases each). Trimming shortened V by 2 bases and J by 7 bases, and 21 bases separated the two germline ends. Germline V lookup: CDR1 LNHDA, CDR2 SQIVND (reference sequence). The CDR3 has 16 amino acids. The CDR3: CASSIRQGTSLGEQYF. For the CDR3, the DNA is TGTGCCAGTAGTATACGGCAGGGGACTTCATTGGGAGAGCAGTACTTC.

The gene calls are TRBV5-1 and TRBJ1-1; D unclear. The ends were cut back, 0 bases at V and 4 bases at J, with 10 bases in the middle. This CDR3 comprises 14 residues. CDR1 is SGHRS, CDR2 YFSETQ, per germline. CDR3 nucleotides: TGCGCCAGCAGCTTGGCGAAGGGAGTCACTGAAGCTTTCTTT. Its protein is CASSLAKGVTEAFF.

This sequence joins TRBV5-3 and TRBJ2-5, with 12 bases lining up with TRBD2. TRBV5-3 is an ORF for which the function is uncertain. The CDR3 runs to 17 residues. Trimming removed 3 bases from V and 0 bases from J; junction bases left unmatched: 6. The CDR3 DNA reads as TGTGCCAGAAGCTCCAAGAGACTAGCGGGGGACCAAGAGACCCAGTACTTC. As protein: CARSSKRLAGDQETQYF.

Comments on this clone: Other DNA sequences within the sample encode an identical CDR3. The chain uses TRBV5-1 and TRBJ1-4, with 8 nucleotides matching TRBD1. This CDR3 is 14 amino acids long. The junction had 6 bases not matched to a gene; V was cut back by 4 bases and J by 7 bases. Germline-derived CDR1 and CDR2 are SGHRS and YFSETQ. The CDR3 loop is CASSIGQGGEKLFF. Written as DNA, the CDR3 is TGCGCCAGCAGCATAGGACAGGGCGGTGAAAAACTGTTTTTT.

This clone appeared a few times. V gene TRBV10-3 combines with J gene TRBJ1-1, with a possible D match to TRBD1 (6 bases). The CDR3 covers 13 residues. In germline, CDR1 is ENHRY, CDR2 SYGVKD. V shed 6 bases and J shed 4 bases, with 12 bases lying between them. The CDR3 region has the DNA TGTGCCATCAGAAACAGGGTCGGCACTGAAGCTTTCTTT. Residues: CAIRNRVGTEAFF.

The DNA for the CDR3 is TGTGCCAGCAGCTTAGATCAGGGACAGGGGAGTACGCAGTATTTT. This encodes CASSLDQGQGSTQYF. The chain joins TRBV11-3 to TRBJ2-3; TRBD1 aligns across 10 bases. V shed 0 bases, J shed 8 bases, and the junction held 5 bases outside the gene matches. This CDR3 is 15 amino acids long. Germline loops: CDR1 SGHNT, CDR2 YENEEA.

The chain is built from TRBV19 and TRBJ2-3, with 8 bases aligning to TRBD2. Germline V gene data show CDR1 as LNHDA and CDR2 as SQIVND (reference sequence). The CDR3 consists of 16 residues. Unmatched junction bases numbered 7, after V lost 3 bases and J lost 2 bases. The CDR3 spells CASSIGLAPATDTQYF. CDR3 nucleotides: TGTGCCAGTAGTATCGGACTAGCTCCCGCCACAGATACGCAGTATTTT. Full variable domain (remainder filled in from reference TRBV19 and TRBJ2-3): DGGITQSPKYLFRKEGQNVTLSCEQNLNHDAMYWYRQDPGQGLRLIYYSQIVNDFQKGDIAEGYSVSREKKESFPLTVTSAQKNPTAFYLCASSIGLAPATDTQYFGPGTRLTVL.

J is TRBJ2-7 and V is TRBV7-2; possibly TRBD1 for D (6 bases). Trimming took 1 base from V and 2 from J, leaving 18 bases between them. Germline CDR1 and CDR2: SGHTA and FQGNSA. This CDR3 is 17 amino acids long. The CDR3 DNA sequence: TGTGCCAGCAGCTTAGTGGCAGGGGAAGCGGCCCCCTACGAGCAGTACTTC. It is translated as CASSLVAGEAAPYEQYF.

The chain uses TRBV28 and TRBJ2-7, with 9 bases matching TRBD1. There are 14 residues in the CDR3. Per the germline V gene, CDR1 is MDHEN and CDR2 is SYDVKM. J was trimmed by 0 bases and V by 6 bases; bases with no gene match: 3. CDR3 in DNA: TGTGCCAGCAGGGGACAGGGTCGCTCCTACGAGCAGTACTTC. Translating it yields CASRGQGRSYEQYF.

The rearrangement joins TRBV7-2 to TRBJ2-3; the match to TRBD1 covers 8 bases. The CDR3 runs to 15 residues. The germline gives CDR1 SGHTA, CDR2 FQGNSA. J was trimmed by 1 base and V by 8 bases; bases with no gene match: 8. CDR3 nucleotide sequence: TGTGCCAGCCGCCAACCGGGACAGGGCACAGATACGCAGTATTTT. It codes for CASRQPGQGTDTQYF.

V is TRBV7-3 and J is TRBJ1-2; D is perhaps TRBD1 (5 bases). CDR1 and CDR2 (germline): SGHTA, FQGTGA. The V and J ends lost 6 bases and 4 bases respectively, with 12 bases between them. This CDR3 contains 13 residues. The CDR3 DNA is TGTGCCAGCAGTTGGCCGGGGGGCTATGGCTACACCTTC. Its translation is CASSWPGGYGYTF.

This clone appeared a single time. The chain joins TRBV6-5 to TRBJ1-4; D gene ambiguous. The V gene lost 2 bases and the J gene lost 3 bases, with 7 bases spanning the gap. In germline, CDR1 is MNHEY, CDR2 SVGAGI. The CDR3 is made up of 14 amino acids. This chain's CDR3 is CASSYVGANEKLFF. The CDR3 DNA sequence: TGTGCCAGCAGTTACGTTGGGGCTAATGAAAAACTGTTTTTT.

Details on this clone: Other DNA variants within this sample encode the same CDR3. V gene TRBV20-1 combines with J gene TRBJ1-1; D is ambiguous. Germline assignment: CDR1 DFQATT and CDR2 SNEGSKA (reference sequence). Deletions cut 6 bases from V and 8 bases from J, with 13 bases between. There are 11 residues in the CDR3. The CDR3 bases are TGCAGTGCCAGGCCGGGATCCGAAGCTTTCTTT. Its translation is CSARPGSEAFF.

This rearrangement joins TRBV6-5 to TRBJ2-7; a weak D match, TRBD1 (6 bases). The CDR3 is 15 residues long. Germline V gene lookup returns CDR1 MNHEY and CDR2 SVGAGI. V dropped 0 bases and J dropped 4 bases, with 13 bases sitting between them. The CDR3 DNA reads TGTGCCAGCAGTTACTCGAGCACAGGGTGGTACGAGCAGTACTTC. This sequence encodes CASSYSSTGWYEQYF.

The chain joins TRBV2 to TRBJ2-7; D is perhaps TRBD2 (6 bases). Trimming took off 4 bases at V and 1 base at J, with 14 bases between the two ends. This CDR3 has 15 residues. From germline, CDR1 is SNHLY and CDR2 FYNNEI. Written as DNA, the CDR3 is TGTGCCAGCAGTGTCCCATCTGGGAGGTCCTACGAGCAGTACTTC. Protein product: CASSVPSGRSYEQYF.

On this clone itself: This sample also contains other DNA sequences that code for the same CDR3. The gene calls are TRBV6-5 and TRBJ2-7, with a tentative D call TRBD2 (5 bases). The CDR3 runs 14 residues. Germline CDR1 is MNHEY and CDR2 is SVGAGI. Trimming cost V 5 bases and J 0 bases, with 11 bases left between them. CDR3 sequence (DNA): TGTGCCAGCAGTAGGACTGGGAGCTCCTACGAGCAGTACTTC. Amino acid sequence: CASSRTGSSYEQYF.

This chain links TRBV15 with TRBJ2-7; 10 nucleotides align to TRBD1. V trimming: 5 bases; J trimming: 5 bases; junction bases outside the gene matches: 3. Germline CDR1 and CDR2: LNHNV and YYDKDF (reference sequence). The CDR3 totals 13 residues. The CDR3 nucleotides read TGTGCCACCAGCTGGGACAGGGGTGACGAGCAGTACTTC. It encodes CATSWDRGDEQYF.

The chain has TRBV19 and TRBJ2-1, with TRBD2 matching over 13 bases. V dropped 6 bases and J dropped 0; count of bases not matched to a gene: 5. Germline lookup yields CDR1 LNHDA and CDR2 SQIVND (reference sequence). CDR3 length: 17 amino acids. CDR3: CASSPGLAGSSYNEQFF. CDR3 nucleotide sequence: TGTGCCAGTAGCCCGGGACTAGCGGGGAGCTCCTACAATGAGCAGTTCTTC. Filled out from reference TRBV19 and TRBJ2-1, the complete variable domain reads DGGITQSPKYLFRKEGQNVTLSCEQNLNHDAMYWYRQDPGQGLRLIYYSQIVNDFQKGDIAEGYSVSREKKESFPLTVTSAQKNPTAFYLCASSPGLAGSSYNEQFFGPGTRLTVL.